The next 18 T cell receptor beta chains were all read from a single sample in a study of cytomegalovirus exposure and HLA in healthy donors. Researchers ran the PCR with 60 Vbeta and 13 Jbeta primers. Generated by immunoSEQ multiplex PCR, the TCRdb table keeps only in-frame clones and is missing some. The table has about 200,000 clones, approximately 82% seen once. Material: PBMCs. These receptors were collected from a man aged 18 to 29 in good health and CMV-seronegative.

This clone was seen a few times. The genes are TRBV7-3 and TRBJ2-1; 10 nucleotides align to TRBD2. The CDR3 loop spans 14 amino acids. The V gene's germline CDR1 is SGHTA and CDR2 FQGTGA. Germline trimming cut 2 bases from V and 8 bases from J; bases unmatched to any gene: 3. CDR3 sequence: CASSLLGTSDEQFF. The CDR3 coding sequence is TGTGCCAGCAGCTTACTCGGGACTAGCGATGAGCAGTTCTTC.

This clone appeared a single time. This chain connects TRBV7-9 to TRBJ2-7; 7 bases fit TRBD1. The V segment lost 5 bases and the J segment 3 bases; nucleotides outside the gene matches: 4. This CDR3 has 13 residues. Germline-derived CDR1 and CDR2 are SEHNR and FQNEAQ (reference sequence). CDR3 coding DNA: TGTGCCAGCAGCCTCGGGACAGTCTACGAGCAGTACTTC. Translated: CASSLGTVYEQYF.

This clone was seen just once. The chain joins TRBV5-1 to TRBJ1-2; TRBD1 agrees at 8 bases. The V segment lost 1 base and the J segment 4 bases; nucleotides outside the gene matches: 3. There are 14 residues in the CDR3. Germline CDR1 SGHRS, CDR2 YFSETQ. As DNA, the CDR3 is TGCGCCAGCAGCTTGCCTGACAGGGGCTATGGCTACACCTTC. This translates into CASSLPDRGYGYTF.

This chain links TRBV10-2 with TRBJ1-2; tentatively, D is TRBD1 (6 bases). The CDR3 totals 15 residues. In germline, CDR1 is WSHSY, CDR2 SAAADI. V lost 8 bases and J 3 bases, leaving 19 bases between the germline ends. The CDR3 here is CASGGAGLKYYGYTF. For the CDR3, the DNA is TGCGCCAGCGGGGGGGCAGGTTTAAAATACTATGGCTACACCTTC.

The chain has TRBV29-1 and TRBJ2-7; 7 bases agree with TRBD1. The CDR3 runs 13 residues. CDR1 is SQVTM, CDR2 ANQGSEA, per germline. Unmatched junction bases numbered 4, after V lost 3 bases and J lost 2 bases. This CDR3 is CSVDRDRAYEQYF. The DNA for the CDR3 is TGCAGCGTTGACCGGGACAGAGCCTACGAGCAGTACTTC.

The genes are TRBV9 and TRBJ1-2; 8 positions match TRBD1. The CDR3 length is 14 residues. V was pared by 3 bases and J by 7 bases, with 8 bases of the junction left unmatched. Germline V gives CDR1 SGDLS, CDR2 YYNGEE. For the CDR3, the DNA is TGTGCCAGCAGCGGCTCGACAGGGGTGGGTGGCTACACCTTC. It codes for CASSGSTGVGGYTF.

This chain uses TRBV29-1 with TRBJ1-1; D unclear. This CDR3 spans 12 amino acids. Germline-derived CDR1 and CDR2 are SQVTM and ANQGSEA. Trimming took off 4 bases at V and 5 bases at J, with 11 bases between the two ends. CDR3 region: CSVVLRGTEAFF. CDR3 sequence (DNA): TGCAGCGTTGTCTTGAGAGGGACTGAAGCTTTCTTT.

V is TRBV10-1 and J is TRBJ2-7; possible D gene TRBD2, 6 bases. Between the trimmed V and J ends, which lost 2 bases and 4 bases, there was a span of 24 bases. CDR3 size: 18 residues. CDR1 is WNHNN, CDR2 SYGVQD, per germline (reference sequence). The CDR3, as DNA: TGCGCCAGCAGTGAGGCGCTTTTCGGGACTCACCTTAAGTACGAGCAGTACTTC. Translated, it gives CASSEALFGTHLKYEQYF.

This rearrangement joins TRBV19 to TRBJ1-5; TRBD1 agrees at 7 bases. This CDR3 contains 14 residues. With 5 bases clipped from V and 1 base from J, the junction kept 2 bases outside the gene matches. Germline V gives CDR1 LNHDA, CDR2 SQIVND (reference sequence). The CDR3 DNA reads TGTGCCAGTAGTTACAGGGGCAGCAATCAGCCCCAGCATTTT. Translated: CASSYRGSNQPQHF. The full variable domain, its missing parts supplied by reference TRBV19 and TRBJ1-5, is DGGITQSPKYLFRKEGQNVTLSCEQNLNHDAMYWYRQDPGQGLRLIYYSQIVNDFQKGDIAEGYSVSREKKESFPLTVTSAQKNPTAFYLCASSYRGSNQPQHFGDGTRLSIL.

The J gene is TRBJ1-5, the V gene TRBV30; TRBD1 agrees at 7 bases. Trimming removed 2 bases from V and 4 bases from J; junction bases left unmatched: 5. Per germline, CDR1 GTSNPN and CDR2 SVGIG (reference sequence). This CDR3 region has 14 residues. CDR3 DNA: TGTGCCTGGAGTACGACAGGGTATAATCAGCCCCAGCATTTT. Translated, it gives CAWSTTGYNQPQHF.

Of note for this clone: The same CDR3 also results from other DNA sequences found in this sample. The chain couples TRBV18 to TRBJ2-5, with D possibly TRBD1 on 6 matching bases. The V and J ends lost 3 bases and 2 bases respectively, with 7 bases between them. CDR3 length: 13 amino acids. Looked up from germline, CDR1 is KGHSH and CDR2 is LQKENI. For the CDR3, the DNA is TGTGCCAGCTCACCGACAGGTCAAGAGACCCAGTACTTC. The encoded protein is CASSPTGQETQYF.

V gene TRBV27 combines with J gene TRBJ1-5; TRBD1 agrees at 9 bases. The CDR3 runs to 16 residues. V trimming: 5 bases; J trimming: 0 bases; junction bases outside the gene matches: 5. Looked up from germline, CDR1 is MNHEY and CDR2 is SMNVEV (reference sequence). CDR3 bases: TGTGCCAGCAGTCGGACAGGGGACTATAGCAATCAGCCCCAGCATTTT. Its translation is CASSRTGDYSNQPQHF.

V usage is TRBV5-1 and J usage is TRBJ2-3, with D unresolved. There are 12 residues in the CDR3. The V gene's germline CDR1 is SGHRS and CDR2 YFSETQ. V was trimmed by 6 bases and J by 0 bases, leaving 5 bases between them. The CDR3 is CASTSSTDTQYF. Written as DNA, the CDR3 is TGCGCCAGCACCTCTAGCACAGATACGCAGTATTTT.

This chain connects TRBV6-5 to TRBJ2-7, with 9 bases fitting TRBD2. V was pared by 4 bases and J by 5 bases, with 9 bases of the junction left unmatched. In germline, CDR1 is MNHEY, CDR2 SVGAGI. CDR3 length: 15 amino acids. Here the CDR3 reads CASSSTISGSNEQYF. The CDR3 bases are TGTGCCAGCAGTTCCACGATTAGCGGGAGCAACGAGCAGTACTTC.

The chain uses TRBV5-1 and TRBJ1-4; D not resolved. With 4 bases removed from V and 0 bases from J, the gap between germline ends came to 10 bases. The CDR3 runs 15 residues. CDR1 and CDR2 from the germline V gene are SGHRS and YFSETQ. Here the CDR3 DNA reads TGCGCCAGCAGCGTTGCGGGTGCAACTAATGAAAAACTGTTTTTT. Its protein product is CASSVAGATNEKLFF.

The chain carries TRBV7-9 and TRBJ1-1, with 7 positions matching TRBD1. The CDR3 extends over 14 amino acids. With 6 bases clipped from V and 5 bases from J, the junction kept 9 bases outside the gene matches. The germline gives CDR1 SEHNR, CDR2 FQNEAQ (reference sequence). Here the CDR3 reads CASRPKGAGTEAFF. The CDR3 DNA is TGTGCCAGCAGACCCAAGGGGGCGGGGACTGAAGCTTTCTTT.

This clone appeared once. The chain links TRBV2 to TRBJ2-7; TRBD1 is a possible D gene (6 bases). There are 14 residues in the CDR3. CDR1 is SNHLY, CDR2 FYNNEI, per germline. V lost 5 bases and J 2 bases, leaving 13 bases between the germline ends. CDR3 bases: TGTGCCAGCAGTAAGAGGGACACCCCCTACGAGCAGTACTTC. Amino acid sequence: CASSKRDTPYEQYF.

The CDR3 reads CASSLAGAGDTQYF. CDR3 in DNA: TGTGCCAGCAGCTTGGCGGGAGCAGGAGATACGCAGTATTTT. The chain is built from TRBV5-4 and TRBJ2-3; D is possibly TRBD2 (6 bases). Germline V lookup: CDR1 SGHNT, CDR2 YYREEE (reference sequence). The CDR3 sequence is 14 residues long. The germline V and J ends were trimmed by 0 bases and 5 bases, with 10 bases remaining between them.